This record covers a single T cell receptor beta chain. Germline assignment: CDR1 LGHNA and CDR2 YSLEER. V gave up 0 bases and J gave up 2 bases; unmatched junction bases: 9. This CDR3 contains 18 residues. TCRdb reanalysed the 5' RACE reads using MiXCR and keeps one entry per CDR3 protein. Counted here are 120,000 or so distinct CDR3 sequences, under 9% occurring once; the ten biggest clones make up 30% to 40%. This entry belongs to a study of T cells after yellow fever vaccination. Material: CD8+ T cells sorted from PBMCs, obtained on the day of the yellow fever booster vaccination. The chain combines TRBV4-3 with TRBJ2-1, with 8 bases aligning to TRBD2. This clonotype was obtained from a young man who received the YFV17D yellow fever vaccine. As DNA, the CDR3 is TGCGCCAGCAGCCAAGATCTTGGGAGGCGGGGGGCCTACAATGAGCAGTTCTTC. Its protein product is CASSQDLGRRGAYNEQFF.